The clone carrying this T cell receptor (beta chain) was picked up many times. Its antigen remains unknown. This sample is drawn from a study of T cells in Graves' hyperthyroidism and ophthalmopathy. Overall study: Before any treatment, at initial diagnosis, peripheral blood was collected. Whole-study findings and limits: Most clonotypes that expanded in the thyroid above 0.001 also showed up in blood.

The CDR3 regions of TCR beta were amplified from RNA transcripts. The primer set for the first-round RT-PCR of the TCR CDR3 was HTBI. TCRdb ran MiXCR on the multiplex PCR reads and lists one entry per CDR3 protein. The table includes a few hundred thousand distinct CDR3 sequences, about 16% detected once. Ophthalmopathy patients had moderate-to-severe active disease, CAS ≥3, NOSPECS ≥4, and disease duration under 3 months. The authors took PBMCs from roughly 9.7 ml fresh peripheral blood. Germline CDR1 reads SGHVS; CDR2 reads FQNEAQ. CDR3 length: 13 amino acids. Trimming took 7 bases from V and 5 from J; bases not matched to a gene: 7.

The chain recombines TRBV7-8 with TRBJ1-1; 7 nucleotides match TRBD1. This receptor was identified in a woman in her thirties with Graves' ophthalmopathy. Material for sequencing was blood. The CDR3 is CASTETGFTEAFF. For the CDR3, the DNA is TGTGCCAGCACTGAGACAGGGTTTACTGAAGCTTTCTTT. Supplemented by reference TRBV7-8 and TRBJ1-1, the full variable domain reads GAGVSQSPRYKVAKRGQDVALRCDPISGHVSLFWYQQALGQGPEFLTYFQNEAQLDKSGLPSDRFFAERPEGSVSTLKIQRTQQEDSAVYLCASTETGFTEAFFGQGTRLTVV.